This T cell receptor (beta chain) appears in the sequencing data of a study of human T cells and chemical hapten exposure. Findings and limits, study-wide: The number of TCRs above 1 in 1000 frequency did not change after DPC sensitization.

This clonotype has a count of ten or more. The antigen is not known. V lost 2 bases to trimming and J lost 2 bases, with 8 bases between them. The CDR3 runs to 14 residues. CDR1 SGHTA and CDR2 FQGTGA come from the germline V gene. Methods used by the authors: The number of TCRs in each sample had a median of roughly 100,000 and spanned roughly 23,224 to 700,000. Each CDR3 protein gets one entry after TCRdb re-called the RACE reads with MiXCR. The authors' filters were not applied to this entry. The data hold 34,000 or so distinct CDR3 sequences, with 9% to 12% observed a single time. As for time point: pre-sensitization, week 0. Noted treatment: therapeutic diphenylcyclopropenone sensitization with weekly scalp DPC. Extraction yielded total RNA from whole blood (unfractionated).

The chain recombines TRBV7-3 with TRBJ2-3; unclear D gene. The receptor's source is a man in his forties or fifties with alopecia areata. Some clones in this sample may be carry-over from other donors' samples. The input for sequencing was whole blood, taken in connection with sensitization to the hapten diphenylcyclopropenone (DPC). The CDR3 sequence is CASSLGPNTDTQYF. The CDR3 bases are TGTGCCAGCAGCTTAGGGCCCAACACAGATACGCAGTATTTT.